The clone carrying this T cell receptor (beta chain) came up a few times. This entry is derived from a study of graft-versus-host responses after intestinal transplantation. CDR3 size: 15 residues. From germline, CDR1 is MNHEY and CDR2 SMNVEV (reference sequence). The J segment lost 6 bases and the V segment lost 5 bases, leaving 13 bases of the junction unmatched. Repertoires were generated with immunoSEQ multiplex PCR, while TCRdb's copy carries only in-frame clones and drops some. This sample has 20,000 to 25,000 clones; approximately 60% occur once, and the top ten carry over 0.9%. The TCR originated in a human patient who received an intestinal transplant. The sample in question was alloreactive CD4+ T cells from a mixed lymphocyte reaction culture, obtained before intestinal transplant. The subset: CFSE-low proliferating T cells sorted from approximately 6-day pre-transplant mixed lymphocyte reaction (GvH or HvG direction). J is TRBJ2-7 and V is TRBV27; 7 bases agree with TRBD1. CDR3 region: CASSPRYRGGGEQYF. The CDR3 nucleotides are TGTGCCAGCAGTCCCCGCTACAGGGGCGGAGGCGAGCAGTACTTC.